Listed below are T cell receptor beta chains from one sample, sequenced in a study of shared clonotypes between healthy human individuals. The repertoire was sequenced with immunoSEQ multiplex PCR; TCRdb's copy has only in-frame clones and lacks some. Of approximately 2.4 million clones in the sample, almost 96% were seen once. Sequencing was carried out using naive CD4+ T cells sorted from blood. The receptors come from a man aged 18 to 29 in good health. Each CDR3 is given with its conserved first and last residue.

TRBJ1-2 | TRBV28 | CASSLQGPGRGYTF
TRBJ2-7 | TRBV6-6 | CASSPTGTRGFYEQYF
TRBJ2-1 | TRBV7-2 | CASSLRRDSTYNEQFF
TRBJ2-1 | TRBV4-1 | CASSQEVSGGALNEQFF
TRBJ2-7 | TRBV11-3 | CASSLRQGASYEQYF
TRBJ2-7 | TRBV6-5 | CASRPRTGGVYEQYF
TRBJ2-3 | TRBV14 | CASSSKRDTQYF
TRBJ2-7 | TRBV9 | CASSVSGEGVTYEQYF
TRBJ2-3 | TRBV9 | CASSVGSGGDTQYF
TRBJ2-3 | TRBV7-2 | CASSLDYSTDTQYF
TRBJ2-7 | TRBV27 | CASRKTSLGRNEQYF
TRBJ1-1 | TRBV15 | CATSRGGRGANTEAFF
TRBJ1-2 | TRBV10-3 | CAISERGDGTNYGYTF
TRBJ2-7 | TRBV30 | CAWSGTGFSYEQYF
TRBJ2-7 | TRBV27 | CASSPLSGQRNTSYEQYF
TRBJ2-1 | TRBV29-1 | CSVEDRPGTTYNEQFF
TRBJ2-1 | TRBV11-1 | CASSSQFEQFF
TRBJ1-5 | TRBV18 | CASSPQGGGNQPQHF
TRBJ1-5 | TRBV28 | CASSLDEGFRGDYSNQPQHF
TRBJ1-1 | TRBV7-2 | CASRNRTAEAFF
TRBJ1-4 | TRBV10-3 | CAISDGPNEKLFF
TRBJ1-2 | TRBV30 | CAWSVSGGYGYTF
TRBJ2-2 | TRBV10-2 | CASSRTAFTGELFF
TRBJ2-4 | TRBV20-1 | CSASEGGIQYF
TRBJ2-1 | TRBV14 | CASSQTNQEQFF
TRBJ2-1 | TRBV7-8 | CASSHDGNNEQFF
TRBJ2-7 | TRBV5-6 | CASSKQGLEYEQYF
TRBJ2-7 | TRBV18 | CASSPSLAGLYEQYF
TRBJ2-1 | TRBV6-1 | CASSEYTLDEQFF
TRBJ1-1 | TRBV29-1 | CSDRQKNTEAFF
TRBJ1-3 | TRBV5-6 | CASSLRTGEVYFGNTIYF
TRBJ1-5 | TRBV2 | CASSDSGSQPQHF
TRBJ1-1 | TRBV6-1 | CASSARGPDTEAFF
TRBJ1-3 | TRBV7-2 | CASSLQAGGNTIYF
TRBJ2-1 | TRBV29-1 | CSVPDAGTSGWFEQFF
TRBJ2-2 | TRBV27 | CASSYRTGSGPGELFF
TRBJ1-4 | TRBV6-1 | CASSGTGATNEKLFF
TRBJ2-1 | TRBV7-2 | CASSLPIGEQFF
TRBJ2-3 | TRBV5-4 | CASSSGSTDTQYF
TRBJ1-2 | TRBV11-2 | CASSLGRANYGYTF
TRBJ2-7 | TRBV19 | CASSQPLERGEQYF
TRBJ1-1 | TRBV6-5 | CASSYSRAGSTEAFF
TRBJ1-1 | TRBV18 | CASSAQGIYSTEAFF
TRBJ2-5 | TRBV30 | CAWTSGGPGETQYF
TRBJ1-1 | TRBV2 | CASSETTALNTEAFF
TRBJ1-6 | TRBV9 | CASSVATGPSGSPLHF
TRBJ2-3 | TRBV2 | CASSESWTFTQYF